This T cell receptor beta chain is from a study of blood T cells in healthy people across ages. Primed by a sample-barcoded 5' primer and a J-beta primer mix, a second PCR proceeded for about 6 to 11 cycles. Each cDNA was tagged by a template-switch adaptor containing 12 random nucleotides. TCRdb independently ran MiXCR on the 5' RACE reads; one entry per CDR3 protein. The sample carries 780,000 or so distinct CDR3 sequences, roughly three fifths recorded once. Investigators took about 10 milliliters of peripheral blood from every donor. The sequencing sample was made of blood. This TCR was recovered from a man aged 40-49 years in good health.

DNA for the CDR3: TGTGCCAGCAGCCAAGAACTCCAACCCTCCTACGAGCAGTACTTC. It yields the protein CASSQELQPSYEQYF. The gene calls are TRBV3-1 and TRBJ2-7; no definite D call. The germline gives CDR1 LGHDT, CDR2 YNNKEL (reference sequence). The CDR3 runs 15 residues. V lost 0 bases to trimming and J lost 0 bases, with 9 bases between them.